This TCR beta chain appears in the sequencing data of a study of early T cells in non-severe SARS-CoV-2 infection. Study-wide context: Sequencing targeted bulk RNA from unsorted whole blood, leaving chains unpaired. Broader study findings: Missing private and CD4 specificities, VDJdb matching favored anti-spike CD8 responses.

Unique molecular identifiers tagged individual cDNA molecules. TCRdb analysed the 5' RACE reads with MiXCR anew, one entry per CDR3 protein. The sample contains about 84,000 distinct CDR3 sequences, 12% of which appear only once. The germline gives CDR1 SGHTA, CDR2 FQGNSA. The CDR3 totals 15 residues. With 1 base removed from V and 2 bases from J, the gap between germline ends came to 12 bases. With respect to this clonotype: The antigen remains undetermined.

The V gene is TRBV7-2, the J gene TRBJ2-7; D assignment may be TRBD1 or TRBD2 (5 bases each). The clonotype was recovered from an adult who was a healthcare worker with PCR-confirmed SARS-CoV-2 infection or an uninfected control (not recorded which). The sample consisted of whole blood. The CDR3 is CASSLVGTDPYEQYF. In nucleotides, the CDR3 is TGTGCCAGCAGCTTAGTAGGGACCGACCCCTACGAGCAGTACTTC.